The 20 T cell receptor beta chains in this list originate from one sample, sequenced in a study of T cells in Graves' hyperthyroidism and ophthalmopathy. Authors of the study amplified TCR beta CDR3 regions from RNA transcripts. When the TCR CDR3 underwent first-round RT-PCR, the HTBI primer set was used. TCRdb reprocessed the multiplex PCR reads with MiXCR, giving one entry per CDR3 protein. The profile shows more than 500,000 distinct CDR3 sequences, around 43% of them singletons. The specimen was peripheral blood or thyroid tissue (not recorded which). Receptors originate from an adult woman with Graves' disease, either hyperthyroidism or ophthalmopathy (not recorded which).

About this clonotype itself: A junction boundary mismatches the germline segment, possibly from a read error. The chain links TRBV5-1 to TRBJ2-5, with D perhaps TRBD2 (6 bases). Germline V gives CDR1 SGHRS, CDR2 YFSETQ. The CDR3 length is 15 residues. The CDR3 DNA sequence: TGTGCCAGCAGCAAAAGGGAACTAGCCGGAGAGACCCAGTACTTC. Encoded protein: CASSKRELAGETQYF.

This chain connects TRBV3-1 to TRBJ1-1; 7 positions match TRBD1. The CDR3 contains 14 residues. Unmatched junction bases numbered 6, after V lost 2 bases and J lost 6 bases. Germline lookup yields CDR1 LGHDT and CDR2 YNNKEL (reference sequence). The CDR3 protein is CASSQPPGTAEAFF. The CDR3 coding sequence is TGTGCCAGCAGCCAACCACCCGGGACAGCTGAAGCTTTCTTT.

This clonotype was observed a few times. The chain has TRBV7-8 and TRBJ2-5; D possibly corresponds to TRBD1 (6 bases). V lost 3 bases, J lost 5 bases, and 16 bases lay in between. Germline CDR1 is SGHVS and CDR2 is FQNEAQ. The CDR3 totals 15 residues. CDR3 sequence: CASSFVTLRGETQYF. The CDR3 coding sequence is TGTGCCAGCAGCTTTGTGACTCTGAGGGGGGAGACCCAGTACTTC.

V usage is TRBV7-9 and J usage is TRBJ2-5; TRBD1 matches 7 bases. CDR1 is SEHNR, CDR2 FQNEAQ, per germline (reference sequence). V lost 6 bases and J lost 5; bases outside the gene matches: 15. This CDR3 spans 16 amino acids. CDR3 in DNA: TGTGCCAGCAGTCTAGATCCGACAGGGTCAGGCGAGACCCAGTACTTC. Amino acids: CASSLDPTGSGETQYF.

The gene calls are TRBV5-1 and TRBJ2-7; perhaps TRBD1 as D (5 bases). Germline-derived CDR1 and CDR2 are SGHRS and YFSETQ. The CDR3 totals 15 residues. V shed 0 bases and J shed 0 bases, with 10 bases lying between them. Here the CDR3 DNA reads TGCGCCAGCAGCTTGGAAGGGGCTCACTCCTACGAGCAGTACTTC. Protein: CASSLEGAHSYEQYF.

This clonotype has ten or more counts. The rearrangement links TRBV2 to TRBJ1-1; 7 bases match TRBD1. This CDR3 spans 14 amino acids. Germline V gene data show CDR1 as SNHLY and CDR2 as FYNNEI. V was clipped by 6 bases and J by 1 base; unmatched bases: 5. CDR3 residues: CASSPDRQNTEAFF. Here the CDR3 DNA reads TGTGCCAGCAGCCCGGACAGGCAGAACACTGAAGCTTTCTTT.

Comments on this clonotype: A single base separates this from a much larger clone, so it may be a read error. The chain recombines TRBV7-8 with TRBJ2-6; perhaps D is TRBD1 or TRBD2 (5 bases each). The CDR3 spans 16 residues. V lost 1 base to trimming and J lost 0 bases, with 7 bases between them. Per the germline V gene, CDR1 is SGHVS and CDR2 is FQNEAQ. The CDR3 DNA sequence: TGTGCCAGCAGCTTAGGGGGGAACTCTGGGGCCAACGTCCTGACTTTC. As protein: CASSLGGNSGANVLTF.

This clonotype showed up many times. The genes are TRBV7-2 and TRBJ1-2; 7 positions match TRBD1. Germline CDR1 SGHTA, CDR2 FQGNSA. The CDR3 is 18 amino acids. The trim removed 5 bases at V and 2 bases at J, leaving 17 bases unmatched. The CDR3 sequence: CASSPQMVDRDANYGYTF. CDR3 sequence (DNA): TGTGCCAGCAGCCCGCAAATGGTCGACAGGGACGCCAACTATGGCTACACCTTC.

Concerning this clonotype: The junction and the germline gene differ at one end; a read error may be behind it. The V call is TRBV20-1, the J call TRBJ2-7; tentatively, D is TRBD2 (5 bases). The CDR3 is 8 residues long. Germline V gene lookup returns CDR1 DFQATT and CDR2 SNEGSKA (reference sequence). This CDR3 is CSANGKDF. As DNA, the CDR3 is TGCAGTGCCAACGGGAAGGACTTC.

This clonotype was detected ten times or more. The gene calls are TRBV7-2 and TRBJ2-7, with 10 nucleotides matching TRBD2. The J segment lost 1 base and the V segment lost 2 bases, leaving 5 bases of the junction unmatched. Germline CDR1 SGHTA, CDR2 FQGNSA. The CDR3 is 16 residues long. CDR3 sequence (DNA): TGTGCCAGCAGCTTACACGCTAGCGGGAGTTCCTACGAGCAGTACTTC. This gives the protein CASSLHASGSSYEQYF.

The CDR3 here is CASSPGDRGLGGYTF. In nucleotides, the CDR3 is TGTGCCAGCAGCCCCGGGGACAGGGGGCTTGGAGGCTACACCTTC. The genes are TRBV5-6 and TRBJ1-2, with TRBD1 identical over 12 bases. Germline trimming cut 4 bases from V and 8 bases from J; bases unmatched to any gene: 9. Germline V gene sequence: CDR1 SGHDT, CDR2 YYEEEE. The CDR3 sequence is 15 residues long.

The chain joins TRBV7-8 to TRBJ2-5; tentative D call: TRBD1 (6 bases). The germline CDR1 and CDR2 sequences are SGHVS and FQNEAQ. V lost 5 bases and J 1 base, leaving 20 bases between the germline ends. The CDR3 spans 17 residues. The CDR3 is CASSAQTGFSVQETQYF. The CDR3 DNA follows: TGTGCCAGCAGCGCACAAACAGGGTTTTCGGTCCAAGAGACCCAGTACTTC. The variable domain in full, completed from reference TRBV7-8 and TRBJ2-5, reads GAGVSQSPRYKVAKRGQDVALRCDPISGHVSLFWYQQALGQGPEFLTYFQNEAQLDKSGLPSDRFFAERPEGSVSTLKIQRTQQEDSAVYLCASSAQTGFSVQETQYFGPGTRLLVL.

This clonotype was counted many times. The genes are TRBV20-1 and TRBJ1-5; TRBD1 might be the D (5 bases). Germline CDR1 DFQATT, CDR2 SNEGSKA (reference sequence). V was trimmed by 4 bases and J by 10 bases, leaving 23 bases between them. The CDR3 spans 15 residues. The CDR3 DNA sequence: TGCAGTGCTATCCAAAGGGGCAGGGCGACGAAACCCCAGCATTTT. Its protein is CSAIQRGRATKPQHF.

In this sample, this clonotype turned up many times. This sequence joins TRBV12-3 or TRBV12-4 and TRBJ1-5, with 12 bases aligning to TRBD1. The CDR3 runs 15 residues. The V gene end was trimmed by 1 base and the J gene end by 12 bases; junction bases not matched to a gene: 7. CDR3 residues: CASSLDGTGGKVQHF. In DNA, the CDR3 is TGTGCCAGCAGTTTAGACGGGACAGGGGGCAAGGTCCAGCATTTT.

This clonotype appeared a single time. Here the CDR3 DNA reads TGTGCCATCAGCCGGGACAGGGGATCACCCCAGCATTTT. It specifies CAISRDRGSPQHF. V usage is TRBV10-3 and J usage is TRBJ1-5; 10 nucleotides match TRBD1. The V segment lost 6 bases and the J segment 10 bases; nucleotides outside the gene matches: 6. Germline CDR1 and CDR2: ENHRY and SYGVKD. This CDR3 spans 13 amino acids.

The chain combines TRBV24-1 with TRBJ1-6; D may be TRBD1 (6 bases). The CDR3 runs 14 residues. Between the trimmed V and J ends, which lost 4 bases and 8 bases, there was a span of 11 bases. Per the germline V gene, CDR1 is KGHDR and CDR2 is SFDVKD. For the CDR3, the DNA is TGTGCCACCAGTGACAGGGGAAGTCATTCACCCCTCCACTTT. It specifies CATSDRGSHSPLHF.

This clonotype has only a few counts. V and J are TRBV10-3 and TRBJ1-3; TRBD1 matches 11 bases. Germline assignment: CDR1 ENHRY and CDR2 SYGVKD. The CDR3 runs 15 residues. The J segment lost 6 bases and the V segment lost 4 bases, leaving 5 bases of the junction unmatched. CDR3 bases: TGTGCCATCAGTGGGTTAGGACAGGGGGCAAACACCATATATTTT. This codes for CAISGLGQGANTIYF.

V and J are TRBV7-2 and TRBJ2-2; D remains ambiguous. Germline CDR1 reads SGHTA; CDR2 reads FQGNSA. The CDR3 is 13 amino acids. Trimming took off 6 bases at V and 5 bases at J, with 10 bases between the two ends. CDR3 sequence (DNA): TGTGCCAGCAGGACACGAAAGACCGGGGAGCTGTTTTTT. Its protein product is CASRTRKTGELFF. Full variable domain (missing parts from reference TRBV7-2 and TRBJ2-2): GAGVSQSPSNKVTEKGKDVELRCDPISGHTALYWYRQSLGQGLEFLIYFQGNSAPDKSGLPSDRFSAERTGGSVSTLTIQRTQQEDSAVYLCASRTRKTGELFFGEGSRLTVL.

This chain links TRBV6-1 with TRBJ2-6; D unresolved. Trimming shortened V by 0 bases and J by 4 bases, and 4 bases separated the two germline ends. CDR3 length: 14 amino acids. Germline CDR1 MNHNS, CDR2 SASEGT. CDR3 protein: CASSEAAGANVLTF. The CDR3, as DNA: TGTGCCAGCAGTGAAGCGGCAGGGGCCAACGTCCTGACTTTC.

The table lists this clonotype with many counts. The rearrangement joins TRBV12-3 or TRBV12-4 to TRBJ2-5, with 8 bases matching TRBD2. V dropped 5 bases and J dropped 3; count of bases not matched to a gene: 2. CDR3 length: 13 residues. This CDR3 is CASSRGGKETQYF. In DNA, the CDR3 is TGTGCCAGCAGTCGGGGGGGAAAAGAGACCCAGTACTTC.